The 24 T cell receptor beta chains below were found in one sample sequenced in a study of T cell responses to AZD1222 COVID-19 vaccine. Sequencing was performed with immunoSEQ multiplex PCR; in TCRdb, only in-frame clones are kept and a portion is missing. The profile shows 130,000 to 150,000 clones, 80% to 90% of them singletons. The specimen comprised peripheral blood, sampled on day 0 of AZD1222 vaccination. These receptors came from an adult in good health.

The rearrangement uses TRBV2 and TRBJ1-2, with TRBD1 matching over 7 bases. The CDR3 contains 12 residues. V shed 9 bases and J 4 bases; nucleotides not matched to a gene: 5. Looked up from germline, CDR1 is SNHLY and CDR2 is FYNNEI. CDR3 coding DNA: TGTGCCAGTTGGGACAGCCTCTATGGCTACACCTTC. This gives the protein CASWDSLYGYTF.

This rearrangement joins TRBV7-9 to TRBJ1-1, with 8 bases that match TRBD1. The CDR3 is made up of 15 amino acids. Germline CDR1 reads SEHNR; CDR2 reads FQNEAQ (reference sequence). Germline trimming cut 5 bases from V and 1 base from J; bases unmatched to any gene: 6. Here the CDR3 reads CASSRPDRANTEAFF. The CDR3 DNA is TGTGCCAGCAGCCGCCCGGACAGGGCGAACACTGAAGCTTTCTTT.

The chain is built from TRBV5-1 and TRBJ2-7; D may be TRBD1 or TRBD2 (5 bases each). Germline V gene lookup returns CDR1 SGHRS and CDR2 YFSETQ. Trimming cost V 2 bases and J 2 bases, with 14 bases left between them. The CDR3 runs 15 residues. The CDR3 reads CASSLEGELPYEQYF. CDR3 DNA sequence: TGCGCCAGCAGCTTAGAAGGGGAGTTGCCCTACGAGCAGTACTTC.

J is TRBJ2-5 and V is TRBV5-1, with 9 bases identical to TRBD1. CDR1 is SGHRS and CDR2 is YFSETQ in the germline V gene. The junction had 8 bases not matched to a gene; V was cut back by 4 bases and J by 4 bases. The CDR3 extends over 15 amino acids. CDR3: CASSQQGAGAETQYF. The DNA of the CDR3 is TGCGCCAGCAGCCAACAGGGGGCAGGGGCAGAGACCCAGTACTTC.

The chain carries TRBV7-9 and TRBJ1-1, with D possibly being TRBD1 (6 bases). The germline gives CDR1 SEHNR, CDR2 FQNEAQ (reference sequence). Trimming took off 5 bases at V and 3 bases at J, with 16 bases between the two ends. The CDR3 is made up of 15 amino acids. CDR3 DNA: TGTGCCAGCAGCCGGACCCAGGGGTTGGACACTGAAGCTTTCTTT. It translates to CASSRTQGLDTEAFF.

J is TRBJ2-1 and V is TRBV24-1, with TRBD2 identical over 8 bases. This CDR3 spans 16 amino acids. Germline assignment: CDR1 KGHDR and CDR2 SFDVKD. V shed 1 base, J shed 8 bases, and the junction held 9 bases outside the gene matches. The CDR3 loop reads CATSDFSSGKVDEQFF. The CDR3 nucleotides read TGTGCCACCAGTGATTTCAGTAGCGGGAAGGTTGATGAGCAGTTCTTC.

The rearrangement links TRBV5-8 to TRBJ1-2, with 8 bases aligning to TRBD1. Germline CDR1 and CDR2: SGHTS and YDEGEE. Losses at the gene ends were 2 bases for V and 4 bases for J; bases not matched to a gene: 7. The CDR3 totals 15 residues. The CDR3 spells CASSFLDRELYGYTF. DNA for the CDR3: TGTGCCAGCAGCTTTCTGGACAGGGAGCTCTATGGCTACACCTTC.

This chain links TRBV2 with TRBJ2-2, with D uncertain. Germline V gives CDR1 SNHLY, CDR2 FYNNEI. Trimming stripped 4 bases from V and 2 bases from J, with 8 bases between. The length of the CDR3 is 14 residues. The CDR3 DNA sequence: TGTGCCAGCAGTGTTGATGTCAACACCGGGGAGCTGTTTTTT. It translates to CASSVDVNTGELFF.

This chain connects TRBV27 to TRBJ1-2; TRBD1 is a possible D gene (6 bases). The germline V gene has CDR1 MNHEY and CDR2 SMNVEV (reference sequence). V gave up 6 bases and J gave up 8 bases, with 16 bases separating them. The CDR3 is 13 residues long. DNA for the CDR3: TGTGCCAGCAGGTCGGGGGCGCGGAGGGGCTACACCTTC. This translates into CASRSGARRGYTF.

The chain employs TRBV27 and TRBJ2-4; weak D call: TRBD2 (7 bases). Germline CDR1 is MNHEY and CDR2 is SMNVEV (reference sequence). Trimming took off 0 bases at V and 4 bases at J, with 13 bases between the two ends. The CDR3 consists of 16 residues. CDR3 residues: CASSLSGGRGKNIQYF. CDR3 nucleotide sequence: TGTGCCAGCAGTTTATCCGGTGGGAGGGGGAAAAACATTCAGTACTTC.

In its sample, this clone was seen once. V usage is TRBV6-5 and J usage is TRBJ1-1; the match to TRBD1 covers 8 bases. Looked up from germline, CDR1 is MNHEY and CDR2 is SVGAGI. The V and J ends lost 0 bases and 4 bases, in that order; junction bases with no gene match: 4. This CDR3 comprises 15 residues. CDR3 DNA: TGTGCCAGCAGTTACTCTGGACAGGGTGCCACTGAAGCTTTCTTT. Translating it yields CASSYSGQGATEAFF.

The chain uses TRBV6-5 and TRBJ1-5; no clear D. Germline CDR1 is MNHEY and CDR2 is SVGAGI. This CDR3 contains 14 residues. V lost 4 bases and J lost 3, with 10 bases in between. CDR3 loop: CASSLGRLNQPQHF. The CDR3 bases are TGTGCCAGCAGTTTAGGACGGCTCAATCAGCCCCAGCATTTT.

The V gene is TRBV21-1, the J gene TRBJ2-7; the table's D call, TRBD2, was not checked against the DNA. TRBV21-1 is classified as a pseudogene. This CDR3 region has 14 residues. The CDR3 region is CASSKTRETYEQYF. The CDR3 coding sequence is TGTGCCAGCAGCAAAACGCGGGAGACCTACGAGCAGTACTTC.

V gene TRBV2 combines with J gene TRBJ1-2; possible D gene TRBD1, 6 bases. The V gene's germline CDR1 is SNHLY and CDR2 FYNNEI. The CDR3 is 15 amino acids. V lost 3 bases and J 3 bases, leaving 14 bases between the germline ends. The CDR3 reads CASSDSGDRYYGYTF. CDR3 DNA sequence: TGTGCCAGCAGTGATTCGGGAGACAGGTACTATGGCTACACCTTC. The full variable domain, in which reference TRBV2 and TRBJ1-2 provide the parts outside the CDR3, is EPEVTQTPSHQVTQMGQEVILRCVPISNHLYFYWYRQILGQKVEFLVSFYNNEISEKSEIFDDQFSVERPDGSNFTLKIRSTKLEDSAMYFCASSDSGDRYYGYTFGSGTRLTVV.

The rearrangement uses TRBV12-5 and TRBJ1-1; D uncertain. Trimming removed 6 bases from V and 3 bases from J, with 5 bases in between. CDR3 size: 11 residues. Germline assignment: CDR1 LGHNT and CDR2 FRNRAP. CDR3 sequence: CASGLHTEAFF. As DNA, the CDR3 is TGTGCTAGTGGCCTCCACACTGAAGCTTTCTTT.

V is TRBV29-1 and J is TRBJ1-1; D gene unclear. The germline V gene has CDR1 SQVTM and CDR2 ANQGSEA. The V gene lost 3 bases and the J gene lost 5 bases, with 13 bases spanning the gap. The CDR3 totals 13 residues. CDR3 sequence reads: CSVERNGGTEAFF. CDR3 sequence (DNA): TGCAGCGTTGAGAGGAATGGTGGGACTGAAGCTTTCTTT.

This CDR3 reads CASSFPRGGLTYEQYF. CDR3 coding DNA: TGTGCCAGCAGTTTTCCCCGGGGGGGACTGACCTACGAGCAGTACTTC. The V gene is TRBV28, the J gene TRBJ2-7; TRBD2 aligns across 8 bases. The CDR3 is 16 residues long. The junction had 9 bases not matched to a gene; V was cut back by 3 bases and J by 2 bases. The V gene's germline CDR1 is MDHEN and CDR2 SYDVKM.

This chain links TRBV5-1 with TRBJ2-1, with 10 bases that match TRBD2. J gave up 6 bases and V 3 bases, and 6 bases lay outside the gene matches. Germline CDR1 reads SGHRS; CDR2 reads YFSETQ. This CDR3 region has 15 residues. CDR3 amino acids: CASSYLAGVFNEQFF. CDR3 in DNA: TGCGCCAGCAGCTATCTAGCGGGAGTCTTCAATGAGCAGTTCTTC. The variable domain in full, completed from reference TRBV5-1 and TRBJ2-1, reads KAGVTQTPRYLIKTRGQQVTLSCSPISGHRSVSWYQQTPGQGLQFLFEYFSETQRNKGNFPGRFSGRQFSNSRSEMNVSTLELGDSALYLCASSYLAGVFNEQFFGPGTRLTVL.

The rearrangement uses TRBV2 and TRBJ1-4, with D perhaps matching TRBD1 (5 bases). V was cut by 6 bases and J by 8 bases, with 16 bases left in between. This CDR3 contains 14 residues. CDR1 and CDR2 from the germline V gene are SNHLY and FYNNEI. The CDR3 nucleotides read TGTGCCAGCAGGGCGACATCGACAGAGGAAAAACTGTTTTTT. Its translation is CASRATSTEEKLFF.

This clone showed up just once. The chain joins TRBV4-2 to TRBJ1-5; D not resolved. Germline values: CDR1 LGHNA, CDR2 YNFKEQ. The CDR3 extends over 15 amino acids. V was trimmed by 4 bases and J by 0 bases, leaving 10 bases between them. CDR3 sequence reads: CASSPGANSNQPQHF. For the CDR3, the DNA is TGTGCCAGCAGCCCGGGTGCCAATAGCAATCAGCCCCAGCATTTT.

CDR3 sequence: CASIGPRLEQFF. CDR3 DNA sequence: TGTGCCAGCATCGGCCCCAGGCTTGAGCAGTTCTTC. This rearrangement joins TRBV5-4 to TRBJ2-1; D not resolved. CDR3 size: 12 residues. V lost 6 bases, J lost 9 bases, and 13 bases lay in between. Germline loops: CDR1 SGHNT, CDR2 YYREEE (reference sequence).

This clone was detected only a few times. The chain carries TRBV5-1 and TRBJ1-1; 9 bases fit TRBD1. After removal of 2 bases from V and 9 bases from J, the junction contained 8 bases not matched to a gene. Germline V gives CDR1 SGHRS, CDR2 YFSETQ. This CDR3 contains 14 residues. CDR3 bases: TGCGCCAGCAGCTTCGGACAGGGGACTAAACAAGCTTTCTTT. Protein: CASSFGQGTKQAFF.

The chain links TRBV9 to TRBJ2-1; 9 nucleotides line up with TRBD2. Germline trimming cut 4 bases from V and 9 bases from J; bases unmatched to any gene: 11. The CDR3 has 15 residues. CDR1 SGDLS and CDR2 YYNGEE come from the germline V gene. CDR3 residues: CASSPGAGGSGEQFF. The CDR3 bases are TGTGCCAGCAGCCCAGGGGCGGGAGGGAGTGGTGAGCAGTTCTTC.

This chain links TRBV6-1 with TRBJ1-1, with 7 bases fitting TRBD1. The CDR3 runs to 14 residues. Per germline, CDR1 MNHNS and CDR2 SASEGT. The V gene end was trimmed by 3 bases and the J gene end by 7 bases; junction bases not matched to a gene: 8. As DNA, the CDR3 is TGTGCCAGCAGTGAGGTGTTAGGGACAGATGAAGCTTTCTTT. As protein: CASSEVLGTDEAFF.